The text below deals with one TCR beta chain. Its antigen is not known. TCRdb re-called the RT-PCR reads through MiXCR, storing one row per CDR3 protein. The table includes 400,000 to 550,000 distinct CDR3 sequences, about 25% detected once. The sample is drawn from a study of response to subunit inactivated influenza vaccine. The study's findings and limits: The authors proposed limited new T cell recruitment per seasonal influenza vaccination.

This CDR3 spans 14 amino acids. J is TRBJ2-3 and V is TRBV12-3 or TRBV12-4; unclear D gene. The sequence was collected from a man aged 50-59 years who received an inactivated influenza vaccine. Sequencing used CD4+ T cells sorted from PBMCs, obtained roughly 5 days after vaccination. CDR3 bases: TGTGTCGAGAGTGAGGTGGAAAGCACAGATACGCAGTATTTT. It specifies CVESEVESTDTQYF.